The 19 T cell receptor beta chains given below trace back to one sample, sequenced in a study of blood T cell repertoires in COVID-19 (dated by TCRdb to the early 2020s). The protocol used for the library was the immunoSEQ multiplex PCR assay. The clones in this table, taken by TCRdb from immuneACCESS, are in-frame only. Not every clone is retained; where verified, under half of the shortfall comes from an unresolved V gene, and the cause of the rest is unknown. The sample table lists 100,000 to 150,000 clones, 88% of them with a count of one. 6.5% to 9% of the sample is held by the ten biggest clonotypes. Input material: peripheral blood. Receptors originate from a man in his forties or fifties with acute or convalescent COVID-19.

The chain couples TRBV2 to TRBJ2-3; 11 bases match TRBD1. The CDR3 is made up of 19 amino acids. V trimming: 6 bases; J trimming: 0 bases; junction bases outside the gene matches: 14. The V gene's germline CDR1 is SNHLY and CDR2 FYNNEI. CDR3: CASRPGQGVLRSSTDTQYF. For the CDR3, the DNA is TGTGCCAGCAGGCCGGGACAGGGGGTTCTTAGGTCTAGCACAGATACGCAGTATTTT. Complete variable domain (other parts from reference TRBV2 and TRBJ2-3): EPEVTQTPSHQVTQMGQEVILRCVPISNHLYFYWYRQILGQKVEFLVSFYNNEISEKSEIFDDQFSVERPDGSNFTLKIRSTKLEDSAMYFCASRPGQGVLRSSTDTQYFGPGTRLTVL.

This chain uses TRBV7-2 with TRBJ2-3; 11 positions match TRBD1. CDR1 and CDR2 from the germline V gene are SGHTA and FQGNSA. V dropped 5 bases and J dropped 2; count of bases not matched to a gene: 6. This CDR3 spans 16 amino acids. CDR3 sequence (DNA): TGTGCCAGCAGCCGTGGGGGACAGGGGGACACAGATACGCAGTATTTT. Translation: CASSRGGQGDTDTQYF.

The chain is built from TRBV11-2 and TRBJ1-5; the match to TRBD1 covers 9 bases. This CDR3 region has 17 residues. The trim removed 4 bases at V and 1 base at J, leaving 8 bases unmatched. Per the germline V gene, CDR1 is SGHAT and CDR2 is FQNNGV. This CDR3 is CASSSGTGPESNQPQHF. As DNA, the CDR3 is TGTGCCAGCAGCTCCGGGACAGGGCCTGAGAGCAATCAGCCCCAGCATTTT.

V gene TRBV27 combines with J gene TRBJ2-1, with 7 bases identical to TRBD1. Germline CDR1 MNHEY, CDR2 SMNVEV (reference sequence). This CDR3 contains 13 residues. V lost 5 bases and J lost 5; bases outside the gene matches: 3. DNA for the CDR3: TGTGCCAGCAGTAGACAGGGTGACAATGAGCAGTTCTTC. This translates into CASSRQGDNEQFF.

A few counts support this clone. The V call is TRBV24-1, the J call TRBJ2-5, with D possibly matching TRBD1 (6 bases). Germline lookup yields CDR1 KGHDR and CDR2 SFDVKD. V lost 4 bases, J lost 1 base, and 12 bases lay in between. The CDR3 spans 15 residues. The CDR3 region is CATSEGQGFQETQYF. The CDR3 nucleotides read TGTGCCACCAGTGAAGGGCAGGGGTTCCAAGAGACCCAGTACTTC.

The chain employs TRBV5-1 and TRBJ2-1; 11 nucleotides agree with TRBD2. J lost 0 bases, V lost 5 bases, and 4 bases had no gene match. The CDR3 has 16 residues. CDR1 and CDR2 from the germline V gene are SGHRS and YFSETQ. CDR3 in DNA: TGCGCCAGCAGGCCCACTAGCGGGAGCTCCTACAATGAGCAGTTCTTC. Protein sequence: CASRPTSGSSYNEQFF.

With regard to this clone: The same CDR3 is also encoded by other DNA sequences in this sample. This rearrangement joins TRBV6-5 to TRBJ2-3; 8 nucleotides agree with TRBD2. Germline CDR1 and CDR2: MNHEY and SVGAGI. The CDR3 extends over 13 amino acids. Unmatched junction bases numbered 8, after V lost 5 bases and J lost 10 bases. CDR3 in amino acids: CASSPPGLGAQYF. In DNA form, the CDR3 reads TGTGCCAGCAGTCCGCCGGGACTAGGTGCGCAGTATTTT.

The chain couples TRBV11-3 to TRBJ2-3; 9 nucleotides align to TRBD2. Germline V CDR1 and CDR2: SGHNT, YENEEA. The J segment lost 5 bases and the V segment lost 5 bases, leaving 11 bases of the junction unmatched. This CDR3 is 16 amino acids long. The DNA of the CDR3 is TGTGCCAGCAGCCGGAACTTAGCGGGAGTCGGAGATACGCAGTATTTT. Translation gives CASSRNLAGVGDTQYF.

This clone was detected only once. The V call is TRBV6-6, the J call TRBJ2-7, with 8 bases fitting TRBD2. Germline V CDR1 and CDR2: MNHNY, SVGAGI (reference sequence). CDR3 length: 15 residues. The trim removed 1 base at V and 4 bases at J, leaving 6 bases unmatched. This CDR3 reads CASSYYTSGDYEQYF. The CDR3 coding sequence is TGTGCCAGCAGTTACTACACTAGCGGAGATTACGAGCAGTACTTC.

V usage is TRBV2 and J usage is TRBJ2-3; possible D gene TRBD2, 5 bases. The V gene lost 3 bases and the J gene lost 6 bases, with 7 bases spanning the gap. The CDR3 is 12 amino acids. Germline values: CDR1 SNHLY, CDR2 FYNNEI. The CDR3 DNA is TGTGCCAGCAGTGAGATAGCGGATACGCAGTATTTT. Its translation is CASSEIADTQYF.

The V call is TRBV24-1, the J call TRBJ2-1, with TRBD2 matching over 16 bases. The CDR3 loop spans 16 amino acids. CDR1 KGHDR and CDR2 SFDVKD come from the germline V gene. The V gene end was trimmed by 3 bases and the J gene end by 13 bases; junction bases not matched to a gene: 8. DNA of the CDR3: TGTGCCACCAGTGATCCGGGACTAGCGGGAGGGCTCGATCAGTTCTTC. Its translation: CATSDPGLAGGLDQFF.

The chain combines TRBV19 with TRBJ1-2; TRBD1 agrees at 8 bases. Trimming cost V 5 bases and J 7 bases; bases outside gene matches: 9. The CDR3 is made up of 14 amino acids. Germline V lookup: CDR1 LNHDA, CDR2 SQIVND (reference sequence). In nucleotides, the CDR3 is TGTGCCAGTAGTCAAGGTCAGGGGGCCGGTGGCTACACCTTC. This encodes CASSQGQGAGGYTF.

V gene TRBV5-1 combines with J gene TRBJ2-7; D may be TRBD1 (5 bases). This CDR3 has 14 residues. The germline CDR1 and CDR2 sequences are SGHRS and YFSETQ. The V end lost 2 bases, the J end lost 2 bases, and 11 bases lay between the germline ends. The CDR3 region has the DNA TGCGCCAGCAGCTTATCAGGGCGCGCCTACGAGCAGTACTTC. This sequence encodes CASSLSGRAYEQYF.

The chain is built from TRBV5-1 and TRBJ2-1, with TRBD1 matching 7 bases. V lost 4 bases, J lost 0 bases, and 1 base stayed unmatched. There are 14 residues in the CDR3. The germline V gene encodes CDR1 SGHRS and CDR2 YFSETQ. The CDR3 here is CASSPGGSYNEQFF. CDR3 coding DNA: TGCGCCAGCAGCCCAGGGGGCTCCTACAATGAGCAGTTCTTC. Using reference TRBV5-1 and TRBJ2-1 for the parts outside the CDR3, the full variable domain is KAGVTQTPRYLIKTRGQQVTLSCSPISGHRSVSWYQQTPGQGLQFLFEYFSETQRNKGNFPGRFSGRQFSNSRSEMNVSTLELGDSALYLCASSPGGSYNEQFFGPGTRLTVL.

This clone appeared once. The chain joins TRBV3-1 (or the pseudogene TRBV3-2) to TRBJ2-7, with 14 bases fitting TRBD2. V trimming: 7 bases; J trimming: 13 bases; junction bases outside the gene matches: 12. The CDR3 is 14 amino acids. Germline CDR1 is LGHDT and CDR2 is YNNKEL (reference sequence). Here the CDR3 DNA reads TGTGCCAGCACCGCTCGAGGACTAGCGGGAGGTGAATACTTC. Translated, it gives CASTARGLAGGEYF.

The chain combines TRBV15 with TRBJ1-1; D may be TRBD1 (5 bases). V shed 0 bases and J shed 3 bases, with 11 bases lying between them. The length of the CDR3 is 15 residues. CDR1 LNHNV and CDR2 YYDKDF come from the germline V gene (reference sequence). This chain's CDR3 is CATSRDLPGDTEAFF. CDR3 sequence (DNA): TGTGCCACCAGCAGAGACCTACCGGGGGACACTGAAGCTTTCTTT.

In this sample, this clone turned up a few times. The V and J genes are TRBV10-1 and TRBJ2-7, with 9 bases that match TRBD2. The CDR3 contains 14 residues. The trim removed 3 bases at V and 4 bases at J, leaving 4 bases unmatched. Per the germline V gene, CDR1 is WNHNN and CDR2 is SYGVQD (reference sequence). The CDR3 DNA reads TGCGCCAGCAGTGACCCTCTAGCGGGATACGAGCAGTACTTC. It codes for CASSDPLAGYEQYF.

This rearrangement joins TRBV6-1 to TRBJ2-1; 10 bases agree with TRBD2. This CDR3 has 16 residues. J gave up 4 bases and V 0 bases, and 3 bases lay outside the gene matches. Germline V gene lookup returns CDR1 MNHNS and CDR2 SASEGT. For the CDR3, the DNA is TGTGCCAGCAGTGAAGCCCCGACTAGCGGGTACAATGAGCAGTTCTTC. Its protein is CASSEAPTSGYNEQFF.

This CDR3 reads CASSQVRTGDYEQFF. For the CDR3, the DNA is TGTGCCAGCAGCCAAGTCCGTACGGGGGACTATGAGCAGTTCTTC. V usage is TRBV3-1 (or the pseudogene TRBV3-2) and J usage is TRBJ2-1, with a possible D match to TRBD2 (6 bases). V dropped 1 base and J dropped 8 bases, with 15 bases sitting between them. Germline CDR1 reads LGHDT; CDR2 reads YNNKEL (reference sequence). CDR3 length: 15 residues.